This T cell receptor beta chain comes out of a study of cytomegalovirus exposure and HLA in healthy donors. The PCR ran on 60 Vbeta and 13 Jbeta primers. Libraries were prepared by immunoSEQ multiplex PCR; TCRdb keeps only in-frame clonotypes and omits some of them. The sample lists approximately 130,000 clones, around 80% occurring once. V dropped 8 bases and J dropped 0 bases, with 11 bases sitting between them. From germline, CDR1 is SEHNR and CDR2 FQNEAQ (reference sequence). This CDR3 region has 15 residues. The receptor comes from a woman between 50 and 59 years old in good health and CMV-seropositive. The chain couples TRBV7-9 to TRBJ1-6, with D uncertain. The sample taken for sequencing was PBMCs. The CDR3 loop reads CASRGGSSYNSPLHF. The DNA of the CDR3 is TGTGCCAGCCGAGGTGGCAGCTCCTATAATTCACCCCTCCACTTT. The variable domain in full, completed from reference TRBV7-9 and TRBJ1-6, reads DTGVSQNPRHKITKRGQNVTFRCDPISEHNRLYWYRQTLGQGPEFLTYFQNEAQLEKSRLLSDRFSAERPKGSFSTLEIQRTEQGDSAMYLCASRGGSSYNSPLHFGNGTRLTVT.